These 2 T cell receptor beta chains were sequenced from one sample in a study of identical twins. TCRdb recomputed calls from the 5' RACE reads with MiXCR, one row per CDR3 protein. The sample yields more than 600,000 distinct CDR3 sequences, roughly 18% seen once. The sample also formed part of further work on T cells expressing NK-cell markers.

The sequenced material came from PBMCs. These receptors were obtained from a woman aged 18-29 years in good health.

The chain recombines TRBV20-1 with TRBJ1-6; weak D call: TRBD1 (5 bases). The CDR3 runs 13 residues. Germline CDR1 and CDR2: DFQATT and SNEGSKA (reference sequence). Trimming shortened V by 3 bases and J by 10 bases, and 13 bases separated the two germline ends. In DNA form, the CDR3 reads TGCAGTGCTAGTAGCAGGGTCGAGTCACCCCTCCACTTT. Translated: CSASSRVESPLHF.

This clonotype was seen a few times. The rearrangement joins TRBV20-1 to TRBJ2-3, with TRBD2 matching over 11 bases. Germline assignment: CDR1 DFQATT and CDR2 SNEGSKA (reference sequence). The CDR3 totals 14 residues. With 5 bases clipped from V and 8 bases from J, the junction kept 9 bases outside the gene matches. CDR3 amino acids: CSAFGTSGPATQYF. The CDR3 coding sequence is TGCAGTGCTTTCGGGACTAGCGGTCCCGCTACGCAGTATTTT.